A selection of T cell receptor beta chains follows, all from one sample in a study of early T cells in non-severe SARS-CoV-2 infection. TCRdb passed the 5' RACE reads through MiXCR, listing each CDR3 protein once. The table includes roughly 41,000 distinct CDR3 sequences, roughly 5.4% detected once. This specimen consisted of whole blood, obtained at baseline. The receptor set was obtained from an adult who was a healthcare worker with PCR-confirmed SARS-CoV-2 infection or an uninfected control (not recorded which). Each CDR3 is given without its conserved first and last residue. Fields, in order: CDR3 protein, CDR3 length, V gene.

CDR3aa: ATSDYTYEQY
len: 10
v_gene: TRBV24-1

CDR3aa: ASSPPIQRTSGRYEQY
len: 16
v_gene: TRBV27

CDR3aa: ASSLTTGTHSYEQY
len: 14
v_gene: TRBV6-5

CDR3aa: ATSRDVEGFSGNTIY
len: 15
v_gene: TRBV15

CDR3aa: SVEHIWENTEAF
len: 12
v_gene: TRBV29-1

CDR3aa: ASGQGGGYT
len: 9
v_gene: TRBV7-6

CDR3aa: ASTRDPVSTDTQY
len: 13
v_gene: TRBV11-2

CDR3aa: ASSRTGGAYEQY
len: 12
v_gene: TRBV14

CDR3aa: ASSQGAGTNEQF
len: 12
v_gene: TRBV3-1

CDR3aa: STNDRESQPQH
len: 11
v_gene: TRBV20-1

CDR3aa: ASSLGQGENYGYT
len: 13
v_gene: TRBV5-4

CDR3aa: ASSPQDSYEQY
len: 11
v_gene: TRBV18

CDR3aa: ASSSGQSTDTQY
len: 12
v_gene: TRBV18

CDR3aa: ASRPSNSYNEQF
len: 12
v_gene: TRBV6-2/TRBV6-3

CDR3aa: SASWDSLNEQF
len: 11
v_gene: TRBV20-1

CDR3aa: ASSLLGLAVAKNIQY
len: 15
v_gene: TRBV7-8

CDR3aa: ASHMDMNTEAF
len: 11
v_gene: TRBV28

CDR3aa: ASSITTRTGAITGELF
len: 16
v_gene: TRBV19

CDR3aa: ASSLPGQYNEQF
len: 12
v_gene: TRBV11-2

CDR3aa: ASSEGTDPYYGYT
len: 13
v_gene: TRBV9

CDR3aa: ASSFGGADQPQH
len: 12
v_gene: TRBV27

CDR3aa: ASSQDTSGRDEQF
len: 13
v_gene: TRBV4-1

CDR3aa: SARGGGRELAPLH
len: 13
v_gene: TRBV20-1

CDR3aa: ASSLVVGRAPAYNEQF
len: 16
v_gene: TRBV7-8

CDR3aa: ASSLRVAPSGELF
len: 13
v_gene: TRBV28

CDR3aa: ASSLTARDTQY
len: 11
v_gene: TRBV12-3/TRBV12-4

CDR3aa: ASRHTGLGFYEQY
len: 13
v_gene: TRBV3-1

CDR3aa: ATGQRDFSYNEQF
len: 13
v_gene: TRBV6-6

CDR3aa: ASSFYSGRDTQY
len: 12
v_gene: TRBV12-3/TRBV12-4

CDR3aa: VSSLGLAGGRSYNEQF
len: 16
v_gene: TRBV5-1

CDR3aa: ASSMDRGLYVIQY
len: 13
v_gene: TRBV19

CDR3aa: AWSVGPYEQY
len: 10
v_gene: TRBV30

CDR3aa: ASSITSGRANEQF
len: 13
v_gene: TRBV19

CDR3aa: ASSENRGKLAF
len: 11
v_gene: TRBV12-3/TRBV12-4

CDR3aa: SVEDAYYGYT
len: 10
v_gene: TRBV29-1

CDR3aa: SARAGTSLPDTQY
len: 13
v_gene: TRBV20-1

CDR3aa: ASSGGGSEAF
len: 10
v_gene: TRBV6-2/TRBV6-3

CDR3aa: ASSLGAVLSYEQY
len: 13
v_gene: TRBV11-1

CDR3aa: ASSGVQGGEKLF
len: 12
v_gene: TRBV2

CDR3aa: ASSTQNIQY
len: 9
v_gene: TRBV7-9

CDR3aa: ASSPRGTALNTEAF
len: 14
v_gene: TRBV5-1

CDR3aa: AWSVLTDEKLF
len: 11
v_gene: TRBV30

CDR3aa: ASSPQDRGTGEQF
len: 13
v_gene: TRBV7-2

CDR3aa: ASSQVRDRPF
len: 10
v_gene: TRBV3-1

CDR3aa: SASAPSDGETQY
len: 12
v_gene: TRBV20-1

CDR3aa: ASSLSSGMSYEQY
len: 13
v_gene: TRBV7-6

CDR3aa: ASSDRTGEGQTQY
len: 13
v_gene: TRBV10-2

CDR3aa: ASSPHGLAGVRTDTQY
len: 16
v_gene: TRBV27

CDR3aa: ASSQAGTSAYEQY
len: 13
v_gene: TRBV4-1

CDR3aa: ASSSGLAGDTQY
len: 12
v_gene: TRBV4-2

CDR3aa: ASSPLDDTGELF
len: 12
v_gene: TRBV18

CDR3aa: ASSLASMGVEQF
len: 12
v_gene: TRBV7-6

CDR3aa: ASSLAGWIQGEASGTDTQY
len: 19
v_gene: TRBV5-1

CDR3aa: ASSPVGDTEAF
len: 11
v_gene: TRBV18